Only one count was recorded for the clone carrying this T cell receptor (beta chain). Its cognate antigen is unknown. Unique-molecular-identifier-tagged TCR beta cDNA libraries were used. When about 0.85 to 11 million T cells were used, they gave hundreds of thousands of cDNA molecules. A single record per CDR3 protein comes from TCRdb applying MiXCR to the PCR reads. The sample includes about 820,000 distinct CDR3 sequences, approximately 57% seen only once; the top ten take approximately 4.5%. The entry originates in a study of post-analysis software for immune sequencing data. For the study at large: Both relapsing-remitting and secondary progressive multiple sclerosis featured among the disease courses, as did progressive-relapsing multiple sclerosis. Study-level findings and limits: Patients with multiple sclerosis recorded significantly lower normalized Chao1 diversity than controls, the study found. Clustering by F measure revealed strong co-clustering among samples prepared together in one batch. Patients carried roughly five TRBV segments more frequently than controls did, and TRBV5-6, TRBV5-1 and TRBV20-1 were among them.

The CDR3 runs 14 residues. Germline V gives CDR1 SQVTM, CDR2 ANQGSEA. The rearrangement uses TRBV29-1 and TRBJ2-1, with TRBD2 matching over 7 bases. The J call may be mistaken, given a closer DNA end match to TRBJ2-7. This clonotype originated in a girl aged 10 to 17 with multiple sclerosis. Sequenced input: blood. The CDR3 DNA sequence: TGCAGCGTTGCGGGGCTAGCGGCGAACAATGAGCAGTACTTC. It specifies CSVAGLAANNEQYF.